This TCR beta chain is from a study of T cells after yellow fever vaccination. A 5'RACE template-switching step, the method used to make TCR cDNA, added a universal primer site and UMIs. MiXCR was run by TCRdb on the 5' RACE reads, yielding one entry per CDR3 protein. The data contain approximately 550,000 distinct CDR3 sequences, 13% of them singletons. CDR1 and CDR2 (germline): MNHEY, SMNVEV (reference sequence). The trim removed 6 bases at V and 10 bases at J, leaving 7 bases unmatched. The CDR3 runs 14 residues. The sample here was PBMCs, taken on the day of the yellow fever booster vaccination. The origin of this receptor is a man aged 25-45 years who received the YFV17D yellow fever vaccine. V gene TRBV27 combines with J gene TRBJ1-4; 11 bases match TRBD1. DNA for the CDR3: TGTGCCAGCAGCGAGGACAGGGGGCGTCGAAAACTGTTTTTT. This codes for CASSEDRGRRKLFF.